The 32 T cell receptor beta chains reported below all come from one sample, sequenced in a study of graft-versus-host responses after intestinal transplantation. Profiling relied on immunoSEQ multiplex PCR, and the TCRdb table lists in-frame clones only, not all of them. The profile covers 35,000 to 45,000 clones, with roughly 91% appearing a single time and less than 8.5% taken by the ten largest. The material was PBMCs, obtained just under 270 days after transplant. These receptors were taken from a human patient who received an intestinal transplant, so some T cells may come from the graft donor.

The chain links TRBV5-6 to TRBJ2-1; D is tentatively TRBD1 or TRBD2 (5 bases each). The germline V gene encodes CDR1 SGHDT and CDR2 YYEEEE. The CDR3 is 11 residues long. Trimming pared 7 bases from V and 7 bases from J, leaving 9 bases between. The CDR3 loop reads CASRGGNEQFF. The CDR3 region has the DNA TGTGCCAGCCGTGGGGGAAATGAGCAGTTCTTC.

This clone showed up just once. The chain uses TRBV6-6 and TRBJ2-1; TRBD2 matches at 12 bases. Germline V lookup: CDR1 MNHNY, CDR2 SVGAGI (reference sequence). V shed 4 bases and J 10 bases; nucleotides not matched to a gene: 11. The CDR3 is made up of 16 amino acids. As DNA, the CDR3 is TGTGCCAGCAGTTCCCGACTAGCGGGGGATCAGGTGGAGCAGTTCTTC. It encodes CASSSRLAGDQVEQFF.

The chain combines TRBV11-2 with TRBJ2-5, with D possibly being TRBD1 or TRBD2 (5 bases each). Trimming removed 3 bases from V and 5 bases from J, with 16 bases in between. Per germline, CDR1 SGHAT and CDR2 FQNNGV. The CDR3 runs 15 residues. The CDR3 spells CASSFTGLFEETQYF. In DNA form, the CDR3 reads TGTGCCAGCAGCTTTACGGGGCTTTTCGAGGAGACCCAGTACTTC.

The chain has TRBV7-9 and TRBJ2-5; TRBD1 matches 9 bases. Germline trimming cut 4 bases from V and 5 bases from J; bases unmatched to any gene: 11. CDR3 length equals 16 residues. Germline V gene sequence: CDR1 SEHNR, CDR2 FQNEAQ (reference sequence). The CDR3 nucleotides are TGTGCCAGCAGCTCAACCTCCGGGACAGGGTCGGAGACCCAGTACTTC. This translates into CASSSTSGTGSETQYF. Full variable domain (outside the CDR3, taken from reference TRBV7-9 and TRBJ2-5): DTGVSQNPRHKITKRGQNVTFRCDPISEHNRLYWYRQTLGQGPEFLTYFQNEAQLEKSRLLSDRFSAERPKGSFSTLEIQRTEQGDSAMYLCASSSTSGTGSETQYFGPGTRLLVL.

The V call is TRBV7-9, the J call TRBJ2-3; 10 nucleotides agree with TRBD2. Trimming at V came to 1 base and at J to 1 base, leaving 2 bases not matched to a gene. CDR3 length: 16 residues. In germline, CDR1 is SEHNR, CDR2 FQNEAQ (reference sequence). As DNA, the CDR3 is TGTGCCAGCAGCTTAGTTGGGACTAGCGGCACAGATACGCAGTATTTT. Protein product: CASSLVGTSGTDTQYF.

This rearrangement joins TRBV7-6 to TRBJ2-3; 8 positions match TRBD2. Germline V gene lookup returns CDR1 SGHVS and CDR2 FNYEAQ. There are 15 residues in the CDR3. V lost 5 bases and J lost 6; bases outside the gene matches: 10. CDR3 in amino acids: CASSHTSGITDTQYF. The CDR3 DNA follows: TGTGCCAGCAGCCATACTAGCGGAATTACCGATACGCAGTATTTT.

The rearrangement joins TRBV6-5 to TRBJ1-6; tentatively, D is TRBD1 (5 bases). Trimming shortened V by 2 bases and J by 10 bases, and 9 bases separated the two germline ends. There are 13 residues in the CDR3. The germline V gene has CDR1 MNHEY and CDR2 SVGAGI. The CDR3 DNA follows: TGTGCCAGCAGTTACGACAGTCGGTCACCCCTCCACTTT. It specifies CASSYDSRSPLHF.

The chain recombines TRBV10-3 with TRBJ1-3, with D hard to call. CDR3 length: 13 residues. Germline lookup yields CDR1 ENHRY and CDR2 SYGVKD. V lost 3 bases and J lost 3, with 6 bases in between. CDR3 in amino acids: CAISDAGGNTIYF. The CDR3 DNA is TGTGCCATCAGTGACGCGGGTGGAAACACCATATATTTT.

The chain employs TRBV5-4 and TRBJ2-1; D is possibly TRBD2 (7 bases). Germline V gene sequence: CDR1 SGHNT, CDR2 YYREEE (reference sequence). V lost 0 bases, J lost 5 bases, and 15 bases lay in between. The CDR3 sequence is 16 residues long. The CDR3 bases are TGTGCCAGCAGCTTGGTAGTGGGGGGGCCGGACAATGAGCAGTTCTTC. Its translation: CASSLVVGGPDNEQFF.

The chain links TRBV19 to TRBJ1-3, with TRBD1 matching over 8 bases. This CDR3 has 17 residues. Germline V gene lookup returns CDR1 LNHDA and CDR2 SQIVND (reference sequence). V shed 6 bases, J shed 4 bases, and the junction held 14 bases outside the gene matches. DNA of the CDR3: TGTGCCAGTAGACGTAATGCCTTACAGGGGGGAGGAAACACCATATATTTT. Amino acid sequence: CASRRNALQGGGNTIYF.

The V call is TRBV9, the J call TRBJ2-7; D perhaps matches TRBD1 (6 bases). The germline gives CDR1 SGDLS, CDR2 YYNGEE. The length of the CDR3 is 14 residues. Trimming took 0 bases from V and 2 from J, leaving 9 bases between them. The chain's CDR3 is CASSVVGTTYEQYF. DNA for the CDR3: TGTGCCAGCAGCGTAGTGGGGACAACCTACGAGCAGTACTTC.

The chain is built from TRBV6-1 and TRBJ1-2, with D hard to call. Germline assignment: CDR1 MNHNS and CDR2 SASEGT. V lost 3 bases and J lost 4, with 9 bases in between. This CDR3 has 13 amino acids. CDR3 residues: CASSEPESYGYTF. The CDR3, as DNA: TGTGCCAGCAGTGAGCCAGAGAGCTATGGCTACACCTTC.

The V gene is TRBV29-1, the J gene TRBJ2-7; the D gene is possibly TRBD1 (6 bases). Trimming left V 4 bases short and J 2 bases short, with 9 bases between. The CDR3 length is 12 residues. The germline gives CDR1 SQVTM, CDR2 ANQGSEA. In DNA form, the CDR3 reads TGCAGCGTTGGGGACACCACCTACGAGCAGTACTTC. Translated: CSVGDTTYEQYF.

The chain uses TRBV7-8 and TRBJ1-3; D uncertain. The V gene's germline CDR1 is SGHVS and CDR2 FQNEAQ. Trimming removed 5 bases from V and 0 bases from J, with 11 bases in between. The CDR3 extends over 15 amino acids. CDR3: CASSPRLSSGNTIYF. The CDR3 coding sequence is TGTGCCAGCAGCCCCAGATTGAGCTCTGGAAACACCATATATTTT.

The rearrangement links TRBV6-5 to TRBJ1-1, with a possible D match to TRBD1 (6 bases). Germline values: CDR1 MNHEY, CDR2 SVGAGI. The CDR3 is 14 residues long. V lost 8 bases and J lost 2, with 15 bases in between. DNA for the CDR3: TGTGCCAGCGACCTCGGGACACCTAACACTGAAGCTTTCTTT. Residues: CASDLGTPNTEAFF.

The rearrangement joins TRBV11-2 to TRBJ2-1; D remains unclear. Trimming removed 0 bases at V and 2 bases at J, with 11 bases between. Per germline, CDR1 SGHAT and CDR2 FQNNGV. The CDR3 totals 16 residues. CDR3 region: CASSLELPGAYNEQFF. The DNA of the CDR3 is TGTGCCAGCAGCTTAGAGTTGCCAGGAGCCTACAATGAGCAGTTCTTC.

V usage is TRBV7-3 and J usage is TRBJ2-2, with D uncertain. Trimming stripped 3 bases from V and 1 base from J, with 0 bases between. Germline CDR1 and CDR2: SGHTA and FQGTGA. The CDR3 is made up of 12 amino acids. The CDR3 bases are TGTGCCAGCAGCTTGAACACCGGGGAGCTGTTTTTT. This codes for CASSLNTGELFF.

This clone was counted once. The chain combines TRBV5-6 with TRBJ2-1; 11 bases align to TRBD2. Germline V gene lookup returns CDR1 SGHDT and CDR2 YYEEEE. The V gene end was trimmed by 3 bases and the J gene end by 6 bases; junction bases not matched to a gene: 11. The CDR3 extends over 17 amino acids. Written as DNA, the CDR3 is TGTGCCAGCAGCTCCCAAGCCCTAGCGGGGGGTAGCAATGAGCAGTTCTTC. It codes for CASSSQALAGGSNEQFF. The whole variable domain, remainder taken from reference TRBV5-6 and TRBJ2-1, is DAGVTQSPTHLIKTRGQQVTLRCSPKSGHDTVSWYQQALGQGPQFIFQYYEEEERQRGNFPDRFSGHQFPNYSSELNVNALLLGDSALYLCASSSQALAGGSNEQFFGPGTRLTVL.

The chain joins TRBV19 to TRBJ2-7, with D unclear. This CDR3 region has 16 residues. The V end was cut by 3 bases, the J end by 6 bases, with 21 bases between. CDR1 and CDR2 (germline): LNHDA, SQIVND (reference sequence). Here the CDR3 reads CASSIFWAGTHLEQYF. The CDR3 DNA sequence: TGTGCCAGTAGTATTTTCTGGGCAGGAACCCACCTCGAGCAGTACTTC.

The J gene is TRBJ1-5, the V gene TRBV19, with 9 nucleotides matching TRBD1. After removal of 7 bases from V and 6 bases from J, the junction contained 4 bases not matched to a gene. The germline gives CDR1 LNHDA, CDR2 SQIVND (reference sequence). CDR3 size: 13 residues. CDR3 in amino acids: CASKDRGGQPQHF. In DNA form, the CDR3 reads TGTGCCAGTAAGGACAGGGGCGGTCAGCCCCAGCATTTT.

The rearrangement uses TRBV19 and TRBJ1-1, with 7 bases identical to TRBD1. The junction had 10 bases not matched to a gene; V was cut back by 5 bases and J by 4 bases. This CDR3 contains 15 residues. Germline CDR1 reads LNHDA; CDR2 reads SQIVND (reference sequence). The CDR3 sequence: CASSVGQALSTEAFF. In DNA form, the CDR3 reads TGTGCCAGTAGTGTCGGACAGGCTTTGAGCACTGAAGCTTTCTTT.

V and J are TRBV21-1 and TRBJ1-5. TRBV21-1 is termed a pseudogene. The CDR3 runs 16 residues. For the CDR3, the DNA is TGTGCCAGCAGCAAATATGACCTTTATAGCAATCAGCCCCAGCATTTT. It yields the protein CASSKYDLYSNQPQHF.

In DNA, the CDR3 is TGTGCCAGCAGTTTATCCGGGGGGCCAGGGAACTATGGCTACACCTTC. Residues: CASSLSGGPGNYGYTF. The chain is built from TRBV27 and TRBJ1-2, with D possibly being TRBD1 (6 bases). The germline gives CDR1 MNHEY, CDR2 SMNVEV (reference sequence). CDR3 length: 16 residues. With 0 bases removed from V and 2 bases from J, the gap between germline ends came to 13 bases.

This chain connects TRBV5-1 to TRBJ1-1, with TRBD1 identical over 9 bases. V shed 4 bases and J 0 bases; nucleotides not matched to a gene: 13. Germline V gene sequence: CDR1 SGHRS, CDR2 YFSETQ. The CDR3 sequence is 18 residues long. The CDR3 coding sequence is TGCGCCAGCAGCCACTCCGGGACAGGGCGGAGGATGAACACTGAAGCTTTCTTT. Residues: CASSHSGTGRRMNTEAFF.

V is TRBV19 and J is TRBJ2-7; D not certain. Germline V gene lookup returns CDR1 LNHDA and CDR2 SQIVND (reference sequence). The length of the CDR3 is 14 residues. V lost 7 bases to trimming and J lost 4 bases, with 17 bases between them. This CDR3 is CASKESLNRYEQYF. The CDR3 region has the DNA TGTGCCAGTAAGGAATCCCTCAATAGGTACGAGCAGTACTTC.

V and J are TRBV5-1 and TRBJ2-6, with unresolved D. The CDR3 is made up of 14 amino acids. Germline CDR1 and CDR2: SGHRS and YFSETQ. V dropped 4 bases and J dropped 4 bases, with 9 bases sitting between them. The CDR3 loop is CASSAPGGANVLTF. Written as DNA, the CDR3 is TGCGCCAGCAGCGCCCCTGGGGGGGCCAACGTCCTGACTTTC. Full variable domain (outside the CDR3, taken from reference TRBV5-1 and TRBJ2-6): KAGVTQTPRYLIKTRGQQVTLSCSPISGHRSVSWYQQTPGQGLQFLFEYFSETQRNKGNFPGRFSGRQFSNSRSEMNVSTLELGDSALYLCASSAPGGANVLTFGAGSRLTVL.

This clone was seen a few times. The V call is TRBV27, the J call TRBJ2-7; possibly TRBD1 for D (5 bases). The CDR3 extends over 13 amino acids. Trimming removed 2 bases from V and 2 bases from J, with 7 bases in between. CDR1 and CDR2 from the germline V gene are MNHEY and SMNVEV (reference sequence). CDR3 in DNA: TGTGCCAGCAGTTTAAGACAGACCTACGAGCAGTACTTC. Translated: CASSLRQTYEQYF.

This chain joins TRBV2 and TRBJ1-5, with D hard to call. The V gene lost 6 bases and the J gene lost 5 bases, with 14 bases spanning the gap. Germline V lookup: CDR1 SNHLY, CDR2 FYNNEI. The length of the CDR3 is 14 residues. CDR3 residues: CASRMGDEYQPQHF. As DNA, the CDR3 is TGTGCCAGCAGGATGGGAGACGAGTATCAGCCCCAGCATTTT.

The J gene is TRBJ2-3, the V gene TRBV27, with TRBD1 as a possible D gene (6 bases). The V end lost 6 bases, the J end lost 2 bases, and 12 bases lay between the germline ends. CDR3 length: 14 amino acids. CDR1 and CDR2 from the germline V gene are MNHEY and SMNVEV (reference sequence). The CDR3 loop is CASSRTVPTDTQYF. The CDR3 DNA sequence: TGTGCCAGCAGCCGGACAGTCCCCACAGATACGCAGTATTTT.

The chain has TRBV30 and TRBJ2-1; D is tentatively TRBD1 or TRBD2 (5 bases each). Germline CDR1 is GTSNPN and CDR2 is SVGIG (reference sequence). Trimming stripped 3 bases from V and 0 bases from J, with 9 bases between. The CDR3 consists of 14 residues. CDR3 coding DNA: TGTGCCTGGAGCGGGGCTAGCTCCTACAATGAGCAGTTCTTC. Its translation is CAWSGASSYNEQFF.

J is TRBJ2-1 and V is TRBV5-1; D may be TRBD1 (5 bases). The CDR3 sequence is 14 residues long. Per germline, CDR1 SGHRS and CDR2 YFSETQ. V was clipped by 0 bases and J by 4 bases, with 8 bases between them. DNA for the CDR3: TGCGCCAGCAGCTTGGGACAGATATACAATGAGCAGTTCTTC. It is translated as CASSLGQIYNEQFF.

CDR3 DNA: TGTGCCAGCAGTGAGCTACAGGGAGGGGAGACCCAGTACTTC. Protein product: CASSELQGGETQYF. The gene calls are TRBV6-6 and TRBJ2-5, with TRBD2 as a possible D gene (7 bases). V was pared by 5 bases and J by 5 bases, with 15 bases between. Germline values: CDR1 MNHNY, CDR2 SVGAGI (reference sequence). CDR3 size: 14 residues.